Listed below are T cell receptor beta chains from one sample, sequenced in a study of blood T cell repertoires in COVID-19. Measured with immunoSEQ multiplex PCR; TCRdb has only the in-frame clones, and not every one. This repertoire shows more than 80,000 clones, roughly 84% found once; its top ten account for roughly a third. Sequenced: peripheral blood. The receptor set was obtained from a woman older than 75 with active or convalescent COVID-19. Both conserved end residues are part of each CDR3. A D gene is named only where the DNA matches it firmly. Not every row has a clone size; where given, it reads once, few, many or a size class.

d_gene,v_gene,abundance,j_gene,CDR3aa,CDR3nt
.,TRBV3-1/TRBV3-2,.,TRBJ1-2,CASSQGRAFGDGYTF,TGTGCCAGCAGCCAAGGGAGGGCATTCGGAGATGGCTACACCTTC
.,TRBV28,.,TRBJ2-5,CASIEAETQYF,TGTGCCAGCATCGAGGCGGAGACCCAGTACTTC
TRBD2,TRBV27,.,TRBJ2-1,CASRRLAGGTYNEQFF,TGTGCCAGCAGACGACTAGCGGGAGGGACCTACAATGAGCAGTTCTTC
TRBD2,TRBV28,.,TRBJ2-7,CASSLSGGGWKQYF,TGTGCCAGCAGTTTATCCGGGGGGGGCTGGAAGCAGTACTTC
.,TRBV6-5,.,TRBJ1-6,CATAEGGPLHF,TGTGCCACGGCAGAGGGAGGACCCCTCCACTTT
TRBD1,TRBV5-4,once,TRBJ2-6,CASSSDRDRKVLSGANVLTF,TGTGCCAGCAGCTCAGACCGGGACAGGAAAGTTTTGTCTGGGGCCAACGTCCTGACTTTC
.,TRBV21-1,.,TRBJ1-5,CASSPNTRDQPQHF,TGTGCCAGCAGCCCTAACACCCGGGATCAGCCCCAGCATTTT
TRBD1,TRBV4-1,.,TRBJ1-2,CASSQPRDRGFGYTF,TGCGCCAGCAGCCAACCTCGGGACAGGGGATTCGGCTACACCTTC
.,TRBV2,.,TRBJ1-3,CASRADRYSGNTIYF,TGTGCCAGCAGAGCCGACAGGTACTCTGGAAACACCATATATTTT
TRBD2,TRBV2,.,TRBJ2-3,CASSGLGLAGGTQYF,TGTGCCAGCAGTGGCCTCGGACTAGCGGGGGGGACGCAGTATTTT
TRBD1,TRBV7-3,.,TRBJ2-3,CASSLSGTGGFSDTQYF,TGTGCCAGCAGCCTGAGTGGGACAGGGGGCTTCTCAGATACGCAGTATTTT
TRBD1,TRBV5-8,many,TRBJ2-2,CASSPGQGQAFRTGELFF,TGTGCCAGCAGCCCGGGACAGGGCCAGGCTTTTCGCACCGGGGAGCTGTTTTTT
TRBD1,TRBV6-6,.,TRBJ1-4,CASSYSGQGAGEKLFF,TGTGCCAGCAGTTACTCAGGACAGGGGGCGGGTGAAAAACTGTTTTTT
.,TRBV6-2/TRBV6-3,.,TRBJ2-2,CASSKYRESGELFF,TGTGCCAGCAGCAAATACCGGGAAAGCGGGGAGCTGTTTTTT
.,TRBV7-2,.,TRBJ1-6,CASSSYRDNSPLHF,TGTGCCAGCAGCTCATACAGGGATAATTCACCCCTCCACTTT
.,TRBV2,.,TRBJ1-2,CASMRGSYGYTF,TGTGCCAGCATGCGGGGTAGCTATGGCTACACCTTC
.,TRBV18,.,TRBJ2-6,CASSPRVHSGANVLTF,TGTGCCAGCTCACCCCGGGTCCACTCTGGGGCCAACGTCCTGACTTTC
TRBD1,TRBV5-4,.,TRBJ1-2,CASSLDRDIYTF,TGTGCCAGCAGCTTAGACAGGGATATCTACACCTTC
.,TRBV7-9,.,TRBJ2-2,CASSLDIGELFF,TGTGCCAGCAGCTTAGATATCGGGGAGCTGTTTTTT
TRBD1,TRBV27,.,TRBJ1-6,CASSLGQYSPLHF,TGTGCCAGCAGTTTGGGACAGTATTCACCCCTCCACTTT
.,TRBV4-3,few,TRBJ1-2,CASSQEWGREDGYTF,TGCGCCAGCAGCCAAGAATGGGGGAGGGAAGATGGCTACACCTTC
.,TRBV2,.,TRBJ2-7,CASTLAGTVGQYF,TGTGCCAGCACGCTGGCGGGGACGGTGGGGCAGTACTTC
.,TRBV6-5,.,TRBJ2-7,CASSYLPRGGNEQYF,TGTGCCAGCAGTTACTTGCCTAGAGGGGGAAACGAGCAGTACTTC
.,TRBV6-1,.,TRBJ2-5,CASSEGPPGTQYF,TGTGCCAGCAGTGAAGGCCCCCCGGGGACCCAGTACTTC
.,TRBV5-1,once,TRBJ1-2,CASSEGASFYGYTF,TGCGCCAGCAGCGAAGGGGCCAGTTTCTATGGCTACACCTTC
.,TRBV19,.,TRBJ1-1,CASTMAGRDPSTEAFF,TGTGCCAGTACCATGGCGGGAAGGGATCCGAGCACTGAAGCTTTCTTT
.,TRBV28,.,TRBJ1-5,CASSFPAEGYSNQPQHF,TGTGCCAGCAGTTTCCCGGCGGAGGGTTATAGCAATCAGCCCCAGCATTTT